The rows below give T cell receptor beta chains drawn from one sample of a study of blood T cell repertoires in COVID-19. Sequencing was performed with immunoSEQ multiplex PCR; in TCRdb, only in-frame clones are kept and a portion is missing. The data contain just over 300,000 clones, about nine tenths of them singletons. Sequencing was carried out using PBMCs or T cells enriched from blood (not recorded which). These receptors were collected from a woman aged 40 to 50 who had recovered from COVID-19. Each CDR3 is given with its conserved first and last residue. Fields, in order: J gene, D gene, V gene, clone size, CDR3 protein, CDR3 DNA. D genes are given only for firm matches. Rows may omit the clone size; those that give it use once, few, many or a size class.

j_gene: TRBJ2-3; d_gene: TRBD1; v_gene: TRBV7-9; abundance: .; CDR3aa: CASSLEVTGSTDTQYF; CDR3nt: TGTGCCAGCAGCTTAGAAGTGACAGGGAGCACAGATACGCAGTATTTT
j_gene: TRBJ1-5; d_gene: .; v_gene: TRBV25-1; abundance: .; CDR3aa: CASSGAAGGIGQPQHF; CDR3nt: TGTGCCAGCAGTGGCGCAGCGGGAGGCATAGGTCAGCCCCAGCATTTT
j_gene: TRBJ2-7; d_gene: TRBD2; v_gene: TRBV30; abundance: .; CDR3aa: CAWSVTSGSVEQYF; CDR3nt: TGTGCCTGGAGTGTAACTAGCGGGAGTGTGGAGCAGTACTTC
j_gene: TRBJ2-1; d_gene: TRBD2; v_gene: TRBV7-3; abundance: .; CDR3aa: CASSPTPGLEQFF; CDR3nt: TGTGCCAGCAGCCCAACGCCGGGACTAGAGCAGTTCTTC
j_gene: TRBJ2-1; d_gene: TRBD2; v_gene: TRBV29-1; abundance: .; CDR3aa: CSVATSVHNEQFF; CDR3nt: TGCAGCGTGGCAACTAGCGTACACAATGAGCAGTTCTTC
j_gene: TRBJ2-1; d_gene: .; v_gene: TRBV4-1; abundance: .; CDR3aa: CASSQLTSNNEQFF; CDR3nt: TGCGCCAGCAGCCAATTGACTAGTAACAATGAGCAGTTCTTC
j_gene: TRBJ2-7; d_gene: TRBD1; v_gene: TRBV28; abundance: .; CDR3aa: CASTTRDRPYEQYF; CDR3nt: TGTGCCAGCACCACCCGGGACAGGCCCTACGAGCAGTACTTC
j_gene: TRBJ2-1; d_gene: .; v_gene: TRBV6-4; abundance: .; CDR3aa: CASSVTAYNEQFF; CDR3nt: TGTGCCAGCAGTGTCACAGCCTACAATGAGCAGTTCTTC
j_gene: TRBJ1-4; d_gene: .; v_gene: TRBV24-1; abundance: .; CDR3aa: CATSDPDRRKLFF; CDR3nt: TGTGCCACCAGTGACCCAGACAGGAGGAAACTGTTTTTT
j_gene: TRBJ2-1; d_gene: .; v_gene: TRBV3-1/TRBV3-2; abundance: .; CDR3aa: CASSNAAYNEQFF; CDR3nt: TGTGCCAGCAGTAATGCAGCCTACAATGAGCAGTTCTTC
j_gene: TRBJ1-2; d_gene: .; v_gene: TRBV18; abundance: .; CDR3aa: CASSPLPEHYGYTF; CDR3nt: TGTGCCAGCTCACCCCTCCCGGAGCACTATGGCTACACCTTC
j_gene: TRBJ2-1; d_gene: TRBD2; v_gene: TRBV5-8; abundance: .; CDR3aa: CASSLGTSSYNEQFF; CDR3nt: TGTGCCAGCAGCTTGGGGACTAGTTCCTACAATGAGCAGTTCTTC
j_gene: TRBJ2-1; d_gene: .; v_gene: TRBV15; abundance: .; CDR3aa: CATSRDGLQISYNEQFF; CDR3nt: TGTGCCACCAGCAGAGATGGGCTGCAGATCTCCTACAATGAGCAGTTCTTC
j_gene: TRBJ2-2; d_gene: .; v_gene: TRBV11-3; abundance: once; CDR3aa: CASSLDLASGELFF; CDR3nt: TGTGCCAGCAGCTTAGATCTAGCGTCCGGGGAGCTGTTTTTT
j_gene: TRBJ1-1; d_gene: .; v_gene: TRBV29-1; abundance: .; CDR3aa: CSVATTGSNTEAFF; CDR3nt: TGCAGCGTTGCGACCACAGGGAGCAACACTGAAGCTTTCTTT
j_gene: TRBJ1-6; d_gene: TRBD1; v_gene: TRBV19; abundance: once; CDR3aa: CASSKGRDRASPLHF; CDR3nt: TGTGCCAGTAGTAAAGGCCGGGACAGGGCCTCACCCCTCCACTTT
j_gene: TRBJ2-3; d_gene: TRBD2; v_gene: TRBV28; abundance: .; CDR3aa: CASSVTGGPQYF; CDR3nt: TGTGCCAGCAGCGTTACGGGGGGGCCTCAGTATTTT
j_gene: TRBJ2-3; d_gene: TRBD2; v_gene: TRBV29-1; abundance: .; CDR3aa: CSVEGEKGRAGDTQYF; CDR3nt: TGCAGCGTTGAAGGGGAGAAAGGGAGGGCCGGAGATACGCAGTATTTT
j_gene: TRBJ2-1; d_gene: .; v_gene: TRBV7-9; abundance: .; CDR3aa: CASERGVRDEQFF; CDR3nt: TGTGCCAGCGAACGCGGGGTTCGCGATGAGCAGTTCTTC
j_gene: TRBJ1-3; d_gene: TRBD1; v_gene: TRBV19; abundance: .; CDR3aa: CASSISHRGPSSGNTIYF; CDR3nt: TGTGCCAGTAGTATCTCCCACAGGGGGCCTAGCTCTGGAAACACCATATATTTT